Listed here are 5 T cell receptor beta chains from one sample, sequenced in a study of blood T cell repertoires in COVID-19. Sequencing used immunoSEQ multiplex PCR; TCRdb keeps in-frame clones, though not all of them. The sample shows under 130,000 clones, 89% of them seen only once. Sequencing input: peripheral blood. These TCRs come from a woman aged 55-70 years with acute or convalescent COVID-19.

The chain carries TRBV15 and TRBJ2-7; possibly TRBD2 for D (5 bases). Germline V gene data show CDR1 as LNHNV and CDR2 as YYDKDF (reference sequence). Trimming pared 0 bases from V and 3 bases from J, leaving 9 bases between. The CDR3 is made up of 14 amino acids. The CDR3 DNA follows: TGTGCCACCAGCAGAGATGTAGAGGGCTACGAGCAGTACTTC. Translated, it gives CATSRDVEGYEQYF.

V gene TRBV20-1 combines with J gene TRBJ2-1, with TRBD2 identical over 11 bases. The CDR3 has 15 residues. Germline V gives CDR1 DFQATT, CDR2 SNEGSKA (reference sequence). The junction had 6 bases not matched to a gene; V was cut back by 3 bases and J by 5 bases. CDR3 residues: CSASALAGGDNEQFF. The CDR3 DNA reads as TGCAGTGCTAGTGCTCTAGCGGGAGGCGACAATGAGCAGTTCTTC.

The chain is built from TRBV7-2 and TRBJ2-7, with 8 nucleotides matching TRBD2. Germline V gene data show CDR1 as SGHTA and CDR2 as FQGNSA. This CDR3 is built from 13 residues. The J segment lost 3 bases and the V segment lost 5 bases, leaving 3 bases of the junction unmatched. For the CDR3, the DNA is TGTGCCAGCAGCGTCGGGACTAGCTACGAGCAGTACGTC. Its translation is CASSVGTSYEQYV.

This clone occurred once. The CDR3 loop is CASSLDRRYPNYGYTF. The CDR3 nucleotides read TGTGCCAGCAGCTTGGACCGTCGGTACCCTAACTATGGCTACACCTTC. The chain couples TRBV5-6 to TRBJ1-2; D unresolved. Trimming left V 0 bases short and J 0 bases short, with 12 bases between. The CDR3 length is 16 residues. Looked up from germline, CDR1 is SGHDT and CDR2 is YYEEEE.

The chain uses TRBV10-1 and TRBJ2-1; D might be TRBD2 (5 bases). CDR1 and CDR2 from the germline V gene are WNHNN and SYGVQD (reference sequence). The V end was cut by 2 bases, the J end by 0 bases, with 14 bases between. The CDR3 totals 17 residues. The CDR3, as DNA: TGCGCCAGCAGTGAGACGGCCAGCGGTAGCTCCTACAATGAGCAGTTCTTC. Translating gives CASSETASGSSYNEQFF.